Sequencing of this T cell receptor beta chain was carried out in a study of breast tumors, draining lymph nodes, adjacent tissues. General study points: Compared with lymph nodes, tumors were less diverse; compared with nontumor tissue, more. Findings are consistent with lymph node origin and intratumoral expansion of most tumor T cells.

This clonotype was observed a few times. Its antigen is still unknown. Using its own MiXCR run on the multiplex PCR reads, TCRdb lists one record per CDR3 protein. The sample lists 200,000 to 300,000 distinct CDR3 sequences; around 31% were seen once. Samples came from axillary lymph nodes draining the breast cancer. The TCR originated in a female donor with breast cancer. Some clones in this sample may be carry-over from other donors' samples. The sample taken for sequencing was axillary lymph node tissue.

The CDR3 here is CASSEQGTGNTIYF. CDR3 coding DNA: TGTGCCAGCAGCGAACAAGGAACTGGAAACACCATATATTTT. J is TRBJ1-3 and V is TRBV27, with D unresolved. Germline CDR1 and CDR2: MNHEY and SMNVEV (reference sequence). This CDR3 spans 14 amino acids. Trimming removed 6 bases at V and 2 bases at J, with 11 bases between.